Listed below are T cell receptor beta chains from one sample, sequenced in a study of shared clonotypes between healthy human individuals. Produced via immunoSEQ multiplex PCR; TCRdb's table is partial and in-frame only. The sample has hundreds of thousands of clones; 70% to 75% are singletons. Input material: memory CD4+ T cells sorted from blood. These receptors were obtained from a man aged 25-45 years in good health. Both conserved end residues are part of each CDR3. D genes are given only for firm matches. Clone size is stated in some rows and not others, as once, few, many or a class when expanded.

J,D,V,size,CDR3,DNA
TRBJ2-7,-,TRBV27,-,CASSLVGDSSYEQYF,TGTGCCAGCAGTTTGGTGGGGGATTCCTCCTACGAGCAGTACTTC
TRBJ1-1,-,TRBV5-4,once,CASSSKDTMNTEAFF,TGTGCCAGCAGCTCCAAGGACACCATGAACACTGAAGCTTTCTTT
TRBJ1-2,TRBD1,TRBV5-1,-,CASSGRTGMSNYGYTF,TGCGCCAGCAGCGGAAGGACAGGGATGAGTAACTATGGCTACACCTTC
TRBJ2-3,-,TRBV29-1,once,CSVVGQAASPDTQYF,TGCAGCGTTGTTGGCCAGGCAGCCTCCCCAGATACGCAGTATTTT
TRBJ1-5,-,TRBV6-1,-,CASSEALNQLQHF,TGTGCCAGCAGTGAAGCTCTCAATCAGCTCCAGCATTTT
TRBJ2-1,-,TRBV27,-,CASSGSYLNEQFF,TGTGCCAGCAGCGGGAGTTACTTGAATGAGCAGTTCTTC
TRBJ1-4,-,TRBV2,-,CASNSPGISSGNEKLFF,TGTGCCAGCAATTCCCCAGGGATTTCCTCCGGGAATGAAAAACTGTTTTTT
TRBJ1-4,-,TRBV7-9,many,CASSLEGGNEKLFF,TGTGCCAGCAGCTTAGAGGGTGGGAATGAAAAACTGTTTTTT
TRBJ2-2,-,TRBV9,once,CASSVAPLNTGELFF,TGTGCCAGCAGCGTAGCGCCCCTGAACACCGGGGAGCTGTTTTTT
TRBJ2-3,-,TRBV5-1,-,CASSLAGSTDTQYF,TGCGCCAGCAGCTTAGCGGGCAGCACAGATACGCAGTATTTT
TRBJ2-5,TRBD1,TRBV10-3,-,CAISGTGSETQYF,TGTGCCATCAGTGGGACAGGTTCAGAGACCCAGTACTTC